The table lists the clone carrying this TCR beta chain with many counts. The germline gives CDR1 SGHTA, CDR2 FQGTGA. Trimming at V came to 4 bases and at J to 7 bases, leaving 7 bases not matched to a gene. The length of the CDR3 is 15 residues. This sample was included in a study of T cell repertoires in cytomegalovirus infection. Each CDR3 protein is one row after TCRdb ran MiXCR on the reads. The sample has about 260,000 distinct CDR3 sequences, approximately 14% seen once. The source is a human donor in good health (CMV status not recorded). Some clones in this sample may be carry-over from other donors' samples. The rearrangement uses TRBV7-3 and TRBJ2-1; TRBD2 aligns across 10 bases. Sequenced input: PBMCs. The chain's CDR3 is CASSSQRGGGNEQFF. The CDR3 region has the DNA TGTGCCAGCAGCTCCCAGCGGGGGGGAGGAAATGAGCAGTTCTTC.